This T cell receptor (beta chain) emerged from a study of T cells in Graves' hyperthyroidism and ophthalmopathy. The V end lost 0 bases, the J end lost 8 bases, and 11 bases lay between the germline ends. The CDR3 totals 14 residues. Per germline, CDR1 MGHDK and CDR2 SYGVNS. Researchers amplified the TCR beta CDR3 regions from RNA transcripts. The study used the HTBI primer set for a first-round RT-PCR of the TCR CDR3. MiXCR, applied by TCRdb to the multiplex PCR reads, yields one record per CDR3 protein. Counted here are some 490,000 distinct CDR3 sequences, about 16% occurring once; the ten biggest clones make up around 32%. Each ophthalmopathy patient scored at least 3 on the Clinical Activity Score and at least 4 on NOSPECS grade, with duration under 3 months.

The chain has TRBV25-1 and TRBJ2-1; tentatively, D is TRBD2 (5 bases). The sample consisted of blood. This receptor was taken from a woman in her twenties or thirties with Graves' ophthalmopathy. CDR3 nucleotide sequence: TGTGCCAGCAGTGAATATAGTAAGGGAGATGAGCAGTTCTTC. It yields the protein CASSEYSKGDEQFF.